The 26 T cell receptor beta chains below come from one sample, sequenced in a study of CD8 T cells in ankylosing spondylitis. TCRdb re-analysed the 5' RACE reads in MiXCR, keeping a single row per CDR3 protein. The profile shows roughly 150,000 distinct CDR3 sequences, around 32% of them singletons. The sample consisted of synovial fluid, either unsorted or a sorted T cell fraction (not recorded which). These receptors all come from a male donor with ankylosing spondylitis.

V and J are TRBV12-3 or TRBV12-4 and TRBJ1-1; the D is unclear. V was cut by 3 bases and J by 1 base, with 9 bases left in between. This CDR3 is 14 amino acids long. CDR3 sequence reads: CASSLWVKNTEAFF. The CDR3 nucleotides read TGTGCCAGCAGTTTGTGGGTGAAGAACACTGAAGCTTTCTTT.

This clonotype was seen more than once but under ten times. The chain links TRBV12-3 or TRBV12-4 to TRBJ1-4; D uncertain. This CDR3 comprises 12 residues. Trimming shortened V by 2 bases and J by 8 bases, and 6 bases separated the two germline ends. The CDR3 reads CASSLREEKLFF. The CDR3 DNA follows: TGTGCCAGCAGTTTAAGGGAGGAAAAACTGTTTTTT.

The sample holds many counts of this clonotype. CDR3 DNA sequence: TGTGCCAGCAGCCCTATGGGGGTCGATGAGCAGTTCTTC. Protein sequence: CASSPMGVDEQFF. This sequence joins TRBV3-1 and TRBJ2-1, with D possibly being TRBD1 or TRBD2 (5 bases each). V was pared by 4 bases and J by 8 bases, with 12 bases between. Per germline, CDR1 LGHDT and CDR2 YNNKEL (reference sequence). CDR3 size: 13 residues.

The count of this clonotype is one. This chain connects TRBV5-4 to TRBJ2-5; either TRBD1 or TRBD2 may supply D (5 bases each). Trimming left V 4 bases short and J 2 bases short, with 12 bases between. CDR1 and CDR2 (germline): SGHNT, YYREEE (reference sequence). This CDR3 region has 14 residues. The CDR3 DNA is TGTGCCAGCAGCGGACGGGGCCCTCAAGAGACCCAGTACTTC. Translating gives CASSGRGPQETQYF.

In this sample, this clonotype turned up a few times. The rearrangement uses TRBV4-2 and TRBJ1-1; 7 bases are shared with TRBD1. CDR3 length: 18 amino acids. V lost 3 bases, J lost 0 bases, and 13 bases stayed unmatched. In germline, CDR1 is LGHNA, CDR2 YNFKEQ. CDR3 residues: CASSQGPPTGSVNTEAFF. CDR3 DNA sequence: TGTGCCAGCAGCCAGGGCCCCCCGACAGGGTCGGTGAACACTGAAGCTTTCTTT.

The table lists this clonotype with a few counts. The gene calls are TRBV5-1 and TRBJ2-7; 12 bases agree with TRBD2. Germline values: CDR1 SGHRS, CDR2 YFSETQ. CDR3 length: 15 residues. The ends lost 3 bases at V and 4 bases at J; junction bases unmatched: 5. The CDR3 DNA reads as TGCGCCAGCAGCTCCTCGACTAGCGGGAGTTACGAGCAGTACTTC. Amino acids: CASSSSTSGSYEQYF.

The genes are TRBV4-2 and TRBJ2-1; 7 bases agree with TRBD2. The ends lost 1 base at V and 7 bases at J; junction bases unmatched: 10. This CDR3 is 16 amino acids long. Germline CDR1 LGHNA, CDR2 YNFKEQ. CDR3 nucleotide sequence: TGTGCCAGCAGCCAAGTACGTGGCGGGAGTCAGAATGAGCAGTTCTTC. Protein: CASSQVRGGSQNEQFF.

By share of the sample, this clonotype is medium-sized. CDR3 loop: CAISQDINYGYTF. Here the CDR3 DNA reads TGTGCCATCAGTCAGGACATCAACTATGGCTACACCTTC. The chain is built from TRBV10-3 and TRBJ1-2, with D perhaps matching TRBD1 (5 bases). The CDR3 is 13 residues long. V lost 5 bases to trimming and J lost 2 bases, with 9 bases between them. From germline, CDR1 is ENHRY and CDR2 SYGVKD.

This clonotype was counted only a few times. The chain employs TRBV11-2 and TRBJ2-6; D not resolved. The CDR3 is 14 residues long. Between the trimmed V and J ends, which lost 5 bases and 0 bases, there was a span of 5 bases. CDR1 is SGHAT and CDR2 is FQNNGV in the germline V gene. CDR3 DNA sequence: TGTGCCAGCAGCCCCTACTCTGGGGCCAACGTCCTGACTTTC. Translating gives CASSPYSGANVLTF.

This chain uses TRBV20-1 with TRBJ1-6, with D tentatively TRBD1 (5 bases). This CDR3 is 15 amino acids long. V gave up 3 bases and J gave up 4 bases, with 13 bases separating them. Germline lookup yields CDR1 DFQATT and CDR2 SNEGSKA (reference sequence). The CDR3 region has the DNA TGCAGTGCTAGTTTGGCGGCAGGGTATAATTCACCCCTCCACTTT. It yields the protein CSASLAAGYNSPLHF.

This clonotype was seen just once. The genes are TRBV5-4 and TRBJ2-3, with unresolved D. The CDR3 extends over 15 amino acids. The germline V gene encodes CDR1 SGHNT and CDR2 YYREEE (reference sequence). The ends were cut back, 0 bases at V and 4 bases at J, with 12 bases in the middle. The CDR3, as DNA: TGTGCCAGCAGCTTGGACTTTGGGATCGCAGATACGCAGTATTTT. The encoded protein is CASSLDFGIADTQYF.

The chain carries TRBV7-9 and TRBJ1-1, with D perhaps matching TRBD1 (5 bases). The CDR3 sequence is 14 residues long. V was pared by 3 bases and J by 10 bases, with 18 bases between. Germline assignment: CDR1 SEHNR and CDR2 FQNEAQ (reference sequence). The CDR3 protein is CASSLGEGLVRAFF. CDR3 DNA: TGTGCCAGCAGCTTGGGTGAGGGGCTGGTTCGAGCTTTCTTT.

The chain recombines TRBV18 with TRBJ1-4; no definite D call. V shed 3 bases and J shed 7 bases, with 9 bases lying between them. The CDR3 is 13 amino acids. The germline V gene encodes CDR1 KGHSH and CDR2 LQKENI. The CDR3 loop is CASSPDGPEKLFF. CDR3 bases: TGTGCCAGCTCACCGGACGGTCCTGAAAAACTGTTTTTT. Looking up the rest from reference TRBV18 and TRBJ1-4 gives the full variable domain: NAGVMQNPRHLVRRRGQEARLRCSPMKGHSHVYWYRQLPEEGLKFMVYLQKENIIDESGMPKERFSAEFPKEGPSILRIQQVVRGDSAAYFCASSPDGPEKLFFGSGTQLSVL.

This clonotype was counted between two and nine times. The chain carries TRBV28 and TRBJ1-5; TRBD1 is a possible D gene (5 bases). The CDR3 contains 15 residues. Germline V CDR1 and CDR2: MDHEN, SYDVKM. V gave up 6 bases and J gave up 0 bases, with 12 bases separating them. This CDR3 reads CASSPGTVSNQPQHF. The CDR3 DNA reads TGTGCCAGCAGCCCAGGGACGGTTAGCAATCAGCCCCAGCATTTT.

This clonotype was observed a few times. The chain combines TRBV2 with TRBJ1-2; D unresolved. This CDR3 is 12 amino acids long. Trimming stripped 8 bases from V and 7 bases from J, with 14 bases between. Germline V gene sequence: CDR1 SNHLY, CDR2 FYNNEI. This CDR3 reads CASAGQSTGYTF. The CDR3 DNA follows: TGTGCCAGCGCTGGCCAGTCTACTGGCTACACCTTC.

The rearrangement links TRBV5-1 to TRBJ1-1; D may be TRBD1 (6 bases). Germline-derived CDR1 and CDR2 are SGHRS and YFSETQ. The CDR3 contains 15 residues. V was cut by 5 bases and J by 1 base, with 15 bases left in between. The CDR3 region is CASRQPDSPNTEAFF. Here the CDR3 DNA reads TGCGCCAGCAGGCAGCCGGACAGCCCGAACACTGAAGCTTTCTTT.

The V gene is TRBV5-1, the J gene TRBJ2-6; D is possibly TRBD1 (5 bases). CDR1 and CDR2 (germline): SGHRS, YFSETQ. V lost 3 bases, J lost 0 bases, and 13 bases lay in between. This CDR3 contains 17 residues. CDR3 amino acids: CASSSRTPDSGANVLTF. CDR3 coding DNA: TGCGCCAGCAGCTCGAGGACACCCGACTCTGGGGCCAACGTCCTGACTTTC.

The CDR3 DNA reads TGTGCCAGCAGCTTAGTGACAGGGGGCGAGGGCTACACCTTC. Translating gives CASSLVTGGEGYTF. The chain is built from TRBV11-2 and TRBJ1-2; 10 bases are a match to TRBD1. CDR3 size: 14 residues. The J segment lost 8 bases and the V segment lost 1 base, leaving 4 bases of the junction unmatched. Per the germline V gene, CDR1 is SGHAT and CDR2 is FQNNGV.

The chain links TRBV12-3 or TRBV12-4 to TRBJ2-7; 8 bases line up with TRBD2. V dropped 4 bases and J dropped 5; count of bases not matched to a gene: 4. The CDR3 is 13 residues long. The CDR3 DNA reads TGTGCCAGCAGTTGGAGCGGGAGCAACGAGCAGTACTTC. This gives the protein CASSWSGSNEQYF.

There are many counts of this clonotype. This chain joins TRBV2 and TRBJ2-7, with D possibly matching TRBD2 (5 bases). CDR3 length: 13 amino acids. Germline V gene lookup returns CDR1 SNHLY and CDR2 FYNNEI. Between the trimmed V and J ends, which lost 4 bases and 4 bases, there was a span of 11 bases. CDR3 protein: CASSVPSLYEQYF. CDR3 nucleotide sequence: TGTGCCAGCAGTGTGCCTAGCCTATACGAGCAGTACTTC.

This clonotype was observed at least ten times. The gene calls are TRBV24-1 and TRBJ2-1; D gene uncertain. V lost 3 bases and J lost 12, with 14 bases in between. The CDR3 has 13 residues. Germline values: CDR1 KGHDR, CDR2 SFDVKD. The CDR3 sequence is CATSDMDAMGQFF. The CDR3 DNA reads as TGTGCCACCAGTGATATGGACGCCATGGGGCAGTTCTTC.

This chain connects TRBV28 to TRBJ2-7, with 10 bases fitting TRBD2. The CDR3 extends over 17 amino acids. Germline lookup yields CDR1 MDHEN and CDR2 SYDVKM. V trimming: 4 bases; J trimming: 2 bases; junction bases outside the gene matches: 11. CDR3 sequence (DNA): TGTGCCAGCAGTTCCCGCCTTATAGCGGGAGGAGCCTACGAGCAGTACTTC. This encodes CASSSRLIAGGAYEQYF.

This clonotype was detected once. The V and J genes are TRBV7-2 and TRBJ2-3; D is uncertain. The CDR3 is 14 amino acids. V was trimmed by 5 bases and J by 0 bases, leaving 9 bases between them. Germline V CDR1 and CDR2: SGHTA, FQGNSA. The CDR3 DNA is TGTGCCAGCAGCCCAGGTTTCAGCACAGATACGCAGTATTTT. Translating gives CASSPGFSTDTQYF.

This clonotype was counted between two and nine times. This chain uses TRBV7-2 with TRBJ2-1, with 10 bases identical to TRBD1. Germline loops: CDR1 SGHTA, CDR2 FQGNSA. The CDR3 length is 17 residues. The trim removed 6 bases at V and 0 bases at J, leaving 8 bases unmatched. The CDR3 sequence is CASRITGTGDSYNEQFF. The CDR3 DNA reads TGTGCCAGCAGAATAACCGGGACAGGGGACTCCTACAATGAGCAGTTCTTC.

The chain couples TRBV12-3 or TRBV12-4 to TRBJ1-1; tentatively, D is TRBD1 (6 bases). V lost 3 bases to trimming and J lost 1 base, with 18 bases between them. This CDR3 contains 17 residues. The CDR3 bases are TGTGCCAGCAGTTTGGATTGGGGGGGCGCTTGGAACACTGAAGCTTTCTTT. It is translated as CASSLDWGGAWNTEAFF.

This clonotype has a handful of counts. This rearrangement joins TRBV20-1 to TRBJ1-4; TRBD1 is a possible D gene (5 bases). This CDR3 spans 13 amino acids. V gave up 6 bases and J gave up 11 bases, with 19 bases separating them. Germline V gene data show CDR1 as DFQATT and CDR2 as SNEGSKA (reference sequence). Here the CDR3 DNA reads TGCAGTGCCCCTCAGGCCCAGGGAGAGAAACTGTTTTTT. It translates to CSAPQAQGEKLFF.